This T cell receptor (beta chain) was retrieved from a study of Graves' ophthalmopathy and Graves' hyperthyroidism. Across the whole study: No treatment had been given when peripheral blood was collected at initial diagnosis.

This clonotype was seen many times. The sequenced template was RNA, covering the TCR beta CDR3 region. HTBI primers served in a first-round RT-PCR, which a second-round multiplex PCR followed. One entry per CDR3 protein results from TCRdb running MiXCR on the multiplex PCR reads. The sample yields under 250,000 distinct CDR3 sequences, 20% to 25% seen once. Ophthalmopathy donors showed moderate-to-severe activity, CAS ≥3, NOSPECS ≥4 and a duration under 3 months. The source is a woman aged 50 to 60 with Graves' ophthalmopathy. The specimen was peripheral blood.

Here the CDR3 DNA reads TGTGCCAGGGGGACTTGCTACACCTTC. Its protein product is CARGTCYTF. The chain recombines TRBV12-3 or TRBV12-4 with TRBJ1-2; a possible D gene is TRBD1 (5 bases). This CDR3 has 9 residues. The V end lost 9 bases, the J end lost 9 bases, and 8 bases lay between the germline ends.